The 30 T cell receptor beta chains listed next were all sequenced from one sample in a study of T cell responses to AZD1222 COVID-19 vaccine. Only in-frame clones appear in the TCRdb table, and some are missing; sequencing was by immunoSEQ multiplex PCR. The sample consists of about 130,000 clones, 92% of them appearing once. Sequencing used peripheral blood, obtained 28 days after the second AZD1222 dose. All receptors come from an adult who received the AZD1222 COVID-19 vaccine.

This chain's CDR3 is CASSLPLHNSYEQYF. As DNA, the CDR3 is TGTGCCAGCAGTCTCCCCCTACATAATTCCTACGAGCAGTACTTC. The chain uses TRBV28 and TRBJ2-7; D unresolved. Germline V CDR1 and CDR2: MDHEN, SYDVKM. With 5 bases removed from V and 1 base from J, the gap between germline ends came to 15 bases. CDR3 length: 15 residues.

This chain links TRBV7-9 with TRBJ2-7, with a possible D match to TRBD2 (6 bases). Trimming shortened V by 3 bases and J by 0 bases, and 9 bases separated the two germline ends. Germline CDR1 SEHNR, CDR2 FQNEAQ (reference sequence). This CDR3 has 14 amino acids. This CDR3 reads CASSLTGGSYEQYF. The CDR3 region has the DNA TGTGCCAGCAGCTTGACCGGGGGCTCCTACGAGCAGTACTTC.

The gene calls are TRBV2 and TRBJ1-2, with D tentatively TRBD1 (5 bases). The CDR3 loop spans 13 amino acids. Trimming took 10 bases from V and 5 from J, leaving 17 bases between them. Germline CDR1 and CDR2: SNHLY and FYNNEI. Here the CDR3 DNA reads TGTGCCACCCTGGGGAGGGGCGCTTATGGCTACACCTTC. Its protein product is CATLGRGAYGYTF.

The chain links TRBV9 to TRBJ1-2, with 7 bases fitting TRBD1. Germline values: CDR1 SGDLS, CDR2 YYNGEE. V was clipped by 2 bases and J by 3 bases; unmatched bases: 4. The CDR3 runs 14 residues. Here the CDR3 DNA reads TGTGCCAGCAGCGTCACAGGGGAGGACTATGGCTACACCTTC. Amino acids: CASSVTGEDYGYTF. Filled out from reference TRBV9 and TRBJ1-2, the complete variable domain reads DSGVTQTPKHLITATGQRVTLRCSPRSGDLSVYWYQQSLDQGLQFLIQYYNGEERAKGNILERFSAQQFPDLHSELNLSSLELGDSALYFCASSVTGEDYGYTFGSGTRLTVV.

The chain employs TRBV6-1 and TRBJ1-5; D possibly corresponds to TRBD1 (6 bases). Germline V gives CDR1 MNHNS, CDR2 SASEGT. V gave up 3 bases and J gave up 9 bases, with 15 bases separating them. The CDR3 sequence is 14 residues long. Written as DNA, the CDR3 is TGTGCCAGCAGTGAGGACAGCATGTTGGGGCCCCAGCATTTT. Translated, it gives CASSEDSMLGPQHF.

This chain connects TRBV4-1 to TRBJ2-7; 7 bases are a match to TRBD1. The V gene end was trimmed by 4 bases and the J gene end by 2 bases; junction bases not matched to a gene: 2. The CDR3 runs 13 residues. Per germline, CDR1 MGHRA and CDR2 YSYEKL. The CDR3 DNA sequence: TGCGCCAGCAGCCGGGACAGCACCTACGAGCAGTACTTC. Translation: CASSRDSTYEQYF.

The chain employs TRBV12-3 or TRBV12-4 and TRBJ1-4; 7 nucleotides align to TRBD1. The CDR3 sequence is 13 residues long. V lost 6 bases and J lost 8; bases outside the gene matches: 6. The chain's CDR3 is CASSQGVNEKLFF. The DNA for the CDR3 is TGTGCCAGCAGCCAGGGGGTTAACGAAAAACTGTTTTTT.

V is TRBV7-6 and J is TRBJ1-1; no reliable D call. Trimming cost V 1 base and J 0 bases, with 9 bases left between them. Germline V lookup: CDR1 SGHVS, CDR2 FNYEAQ. This CDR3 has 15 residues. This chain's CDR3 is CASSLGSGMNTEAFF. CDR3 coding DNA: TGTGCCAGCAGCTTAGGCTCTGGGATGAACACTGAAGCTTTCTTT.

This sequence joins TRBV28 and TRBJ1-5, with a possible D match to TRBD1 (5 bases). Germline V gene lookup returns CDR1 MDHEN and CDR2 SYDVKM. This CDR3 is 13 amino acids long. Trimming cost V 4 bases and J 3 bases, with 7 bases left between them. The CDR3 DNA is TGTGCCAGCAGTTCACAGGACAATCAGCCCCAGCATTTT. Amino acid sequence: CASSSQDNQPQHF.

V is TRBV10-3 and J is TRBJ1-3; 9 bases match TRBD1. Germline-derived CDR1 and CDR2 are ENHRY and SYGVKD. The CDR3 is 16 amino acids. J lost 1 base, V lost 11 bases, and 12 bases had no gene match. CDR3 nucleotides: TGTGCCGCCCACGGGACAGGGACCATATCTGGAAACACCATATATTTT. This encodes CAAHGTGTISGNTIYF.

This clone was detected only once. The chain couples TRBV6-2 or TRBV6-3 to TRBJ1-1, with D unresolved. Trimming cost V 4 bases and J 1 base, with 10 bases left between them. CDR1 is MNHEY, CDR2 SVGEGT, per germline. CDR3 length equals 14 residues. The CDR3 sequence: CASSFGVGNTEAFF. In DNA form, the CDR3 reads TGTGCCAGCAGTTTCGGGGTCGGGAACACTGAAGCTTTCTTT.

The chain combines TRBV27 with TRBJ1-1; tentative D call: TRBD1 (5 bases). Germline V gene data show CDR1 as MNHEY and CDR2 as SMNVEV (reference sequence). Trimming shortened V by 1 base and J by 3 bases, and 24 bases separated the two germline ends. This CDR3 has 19 amino acids. The CDR3 loop is CASSLLSGTSPPRYTEAFF. The CDR3 region has the DNA TGTGCCAGCAGTTTATTATCGGGGACGAGCCCCCCACGGTACACTGAAGCTTTCTTT.

The chain couples TRBV9 to TRBJ1-1, with 7 bases that match TRBD1. With V trimmed by 3 bases and J by 4 bases, 9 bases remained unmatched. This CDR3 spans 15 amino acids. The V gene's germline CDR1 is SGDLS and CDR2 YYNGEE. CDR3 sequence (DNA): TGTGCCAGCAGCGCCACAGGGGCTTGGGGCACTGAAGCTTTCTTT. It specifies CASSATGAWGTEAFF.

The chain couples TRBV19 to TRBJ1-1; tentative D call: TRBD1 (5 bases). The CDR3 totals 16 residues. Germline V lookup: CDR1 LNHDA, CDR2 SQIVND (reference sequence). The V end was cut by 5 bases, the J end by 0 bases, with 16 bases between. CDR3 sequence reads: CASSPQGDVMNTEAFF. For the CDR3, the DNA is TGTGCCAGTAGTCCGCAAGGGGACGTCATGAACACTGAAGCTTTCTTT. Full variable domain (remainder filled in from reference TRBV19 and TRBJ1-1): DGGITQSPKYLFRKEGQNVTLSCEQNLNHDAMYWYRQDPGQGLRLIYYSQIVNDFQKGDIAEGYSVSREKKESFPLTVTSAQKNPTAFYLCASSPQGDVMNTEAFFGQGTRLTVV.

The chain links TRBV6-5 to TRBJ2-1, with TRBD2 identical over 9 bases. The V gene's germline CDR1 is MNHEY and CDR2 SVGAGI. This CDR3 spans 14 amino acids. The V gene end was trimmed by 7 bases and the J gene end by 4 bases; junction bases not matched to a gene: 5. The CDR3 loop reads CASNLSGGYNEQFF. The CDR3 bases are TGTGCCAGCAATCTTAGCGGGGGTTACAATGAGCAGTTCTTC.

This clone was seen only once. Because the CDR3's place on the DNA is in doubt, the DNA is left out and the CDR3 is given as listed by TCRdb. The V call is TRBV28, the J call TRBJ2-7; no DNA check was done on the table's D call, TRBD1. The germline gives CDR1 MDHEN, CDR2 SYDVKM. With termini counted, the CDR3 has 14 amino acids. CDR3 in amino acids: CATFGQGTTYEQYF.

The gene calls are TRBV18 and TRBJ1-3; a weak D match, TRBD1 (5 bases). Germline V gene data show CDR1 as KGHSH and CDR2 as LQKENI. The CDR3 totals 16 residues. V was trimmed by 2 bases and J by 0 bases, leaving 11 bases between them. The CDR3 DNA reads as TGTGCCAGCTCACCAGGGGGATACCACTCTGGAAACACCATATATTTT. It yields the protein CASSPGGYHSGNTIYF.

The chain couples TRBV3-1 (or the pseudogene TRBV3-2) to TRBJ1-6, with TRBD1 as a possible D gene (5 bases). Per the germline V gene, CDR1 is LGHDT and CDR2 is YNNKEL (reference sequence). This CDR3 has 14 residues. V lost 1 base to trimming and J lost 10 bases, with 11 bases between them. Here the CDR3 reads CASSQGGRDSPLHF. For the CDR3, the DNA is TGTGCCAGCAGCCAAGGGGGAAGGGACTCACCCCTCCACTTT.

This clone was recorded once. CDR3 sequence: CASGHNTGPDTQYF. The CDR3 coding sequence is TGTGCCAGCGGACACAACACTGGGCCAGATACGCAGTATTTT. The rearrangement joins TRBV7-2 to TRBJ2-3; perhaps TRBD1 as D (5 bases). V was cut by 8 bases and J by 4 bases, with 16 bases left in between. CDR3 length: 14 residues. CDR1 and CDR2 (germline): SGHTA, FQGNSA.

This chain joins TRBV9 and TRBJ1-1; D not resolved. CDR3 length: 14 amino acids. V lost 0 bases to trimming and J lost 0 bases, with 6 bases between them. Germline V gene sequence: CDR1 SGDLS, CDR2 YYNGEE. The chain's CDR3 is CASSVDGVNTEAFF. CDR3 coding DNA: TGTGCCAGCAGCGTAGACGGAGTGAACACTGAAGCTTTCTTT.

This clone was counted a single time. The gene calls are TRBV5-1 and TRBJ2-7, with D perhaps TRBD1 (6 bases). Trimming shortened V by 2 bases and J by 9 bases, and 9 bases separated the two germline ends. Germline V CDR1 and CDR2: SGHRS, YFSETQ. This CDR3 comprises 11 residues. The CDR3 protein is CASSLDRLQYF. The CDR3 bases are TGCGCCAGCAGCTTAGACAGGTTGCAGTACTTC.

This clone showed up just once. The chain uses TRBV2 and TRBJ1-6, with TRBD1 matching over 8 bases. The CDR3 is 15 amino acids. V lost 2 bases, J lost 9 bases, and 6 bases stayed unmatched. Germline V lookup: CDR1 SNHLY, CDR2 FYNNEI. The DNA of the CDR3 is TGTGCCAGCAGTGAATCCGGACAGGGTTCTTCACCCCTCCACTTT. Protein product: CASSESGQGSSPLHF.

V gene TRBV5-1 combines with J gene TRBJ2-5; tentative D call: TRBD1 (5 bases). CDR3 size: 15 residues. Germline V gene data show CDR1 as SGHRS and CDR2 as YFSETQ. V was trimmed by 3 bases and J by 4 bases, leaving 16 bases between them. CDR3 nucleotide sequence: TGCGCCAGCAGCTCAGGGCAGGCCTCAGGAGAGACCCAGTACTTC. Its translation is CASSSGQASGETQYF.

V and J are TRBV7-2 and TRBJ2-7; TRBD1 agrees at 10 bases. Germline CDR1 and CDR2: SGHTA and FQGNSA. The CDR3 spans 15 residues. V lost 5 bases and J lost 2; bases outside the gene matches: 6. The CDR3 bases are TGTGCCAGCAGCGGTCCCGGGACAGGGGCCTACGAGCAGTACTTC. It codes for CASSGPGTGAYEQYF.

The J gene is TRBJ2-5, the V gene TRBV20-1, with D perhaps being TRBD1 or TRBD2 (5 bases each). CDR3 length: 10 amino acids. Germline CDR1 is DFQATT and CDR2 is SNEGSKA (reference sequence). As DNA, the CDR3 is TGCAGCGGGGCCATTGAGACCCAGTACTTC. Its protein product is CSGAIETQYF.

V gene TRBV6-6 combines with J gene TRBJ2-1; TRBD2 matches at 12 bases. CDR1 is MNHNY, CDR2 SVGAGI, per germline (reference sequence). This CDR3 region has 21 residues. The trim removed 6 bases at V and 5 bases at J, leaving 23 bases unmatched. The CDR3 DNA is TGTGCCAGCAGCCAGGGTGGGGGAGGATGGACTAGCGGGACTGGTAACAATGAGCAGTTCTTC. This encodes CASSQGGGGWTSGTGNNEQFF.

This clone was seen just once. In DNA, the CDR3 is TGTGCCAGTAGGGACTCTTGGGGTCCTGAAGCTTTCTTT. Protein sequence: CASRDSWGPEAFF. The V and J genes are TRBV19 and TRBJ1-1; D gene ambiguous. V was cut by 6 bases and J by 6 bases, with 14 bases left in between. The V gene's germline CDR1 is LNHDA and CDR2 SQIVND (reference sequence). The CDR3 totals 13 residues.

The V call is TRBV9, the J call TRBJ2-2, with D hard to call. Per germline, CDR1 SGDLS and CDR2 YYNGEE. V lost 1 base and J lost 0, with 10 bases in between. The CDR3 has 16 residues. CDR3 residues: CASSVRVQANTGELFF. The CDR3, as DNA: TGTGCCAGCAGCGTACGGGTACAAGCGAACACCGGGGAGCTGTTTTTT.

DNA of the CDR3: TGTGCCAGCAGGGGGGGGACAGGCTATGGCTACACCTTC. Encoded protein: CASRGGTGYGYTF. The V gene is TRBV28, the J gene TRBJ1-2; 8 positions match TRBD1. The CDR3 is 13 residues long. The V gene end was trimmed by 6 bases and the J gene end by 4 bases; junction bases not matched to a gene: 4. Germline CDR1 is MDHEN and CDR2 is SYDVKM.

The chain joins TRBV15 to TRBJ1-1; TRBD1 might be the D (5 bases). V was shortened by 0 bases and J by 5 bases, with 13 bases between the two germline ends. The germline CDR1 and CDR2 sequences are LNHNV and YYDKDF (reference sequence). The CDR3 is made up of 15 amino acids. Here the CDR3 reads CATSRDLARETEAFF. DNA of the CDR3: TGTGCCACCAGCAGAGATCTGGCCAGGGAGACTGAAGCTTTCTTT. Drawing the rest from reference TRBV15 and TRBJ1-1, the complete variable domain is DAMVIQNPRYQVTQFGKPVTLSCSQTLNHNVMYWYQQKSSQAPKLLFHYYDKDFNNEADTPDNFQSRRPNTSFCFLDIRSPGLGDTAMYLCATSRDLARETEAFFGQGTRLTVV.